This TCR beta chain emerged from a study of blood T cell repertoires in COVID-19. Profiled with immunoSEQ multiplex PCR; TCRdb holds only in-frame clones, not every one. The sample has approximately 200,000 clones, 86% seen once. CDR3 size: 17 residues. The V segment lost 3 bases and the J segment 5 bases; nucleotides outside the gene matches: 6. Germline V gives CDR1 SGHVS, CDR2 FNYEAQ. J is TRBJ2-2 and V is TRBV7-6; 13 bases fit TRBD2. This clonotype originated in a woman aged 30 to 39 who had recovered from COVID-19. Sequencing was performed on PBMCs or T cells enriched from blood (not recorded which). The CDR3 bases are TGTGCCAGCAGCTTTGGGACTAGCGGGAAGGGGACCGGGGAGCTGTTTTTT. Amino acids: CASSFGTSGKGTGELFF. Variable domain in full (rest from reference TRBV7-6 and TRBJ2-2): GAGVSQSPRYKVTKRGQDVALRCDPISGHVSLYWYRQALGQGPEFLTYFNYEAQQDKSGLPNDRFSAERPEGSISTLTIQRTEQRDSAMYRCASSFGTSGKGTGELFFGEGSRLTVL.